The T cell receptor beta chain described here comes from a study of immune evolution from preneoplasia to lung adenocarcinoma. Study summary: HLA loss of heterozygosity: less than 9% AIS, about 15% MIA, over 25% ADC, none AAH. Points from the study as a whole: Normal lung had highest clonality; later lesions appeared denser, more diverse. From normal lung to invasive adenocarcinoma, top clone frequencies appeared to decrease.

In germline, CDR1 is SGHDT, CDR2 YYEEEE. Deletions cut 2 bases from V and 0 bases from J, with 8 bases between. The CDR3 extends over 14 amino acids. In the case of this clone: The antigen is undetermined.

TCRdb's table, derived via immunoSEQ multiplex PCR, lists solely in-frame clones and lacks some. The sample includes about 10,000 clones, 78% seen only once; the top ten take almost 4%. H&E slides confirmed each diagnosis, reviewed by two pathologists independently. The specimen sequenced was FFPE minimally invasive lung adenocarcinoma tissue. The clonotype was recovered from a person aged 55-80 years with lung adenocarcinoma. V is TRBV5-6 and J is TRBJ1-2; D remains unclear. CDR3 coding DNA: TGTGCCAGCAGCTTCTACGGAGCTAACTATGGCTACACCTTC. It encodes CASSFYGANYGYTF. The entire variable domain, with the rest obtained from reference TRBV5-6 and TRBJ1-2, is as follows: DAGVTQSPTHLIKTRGQQVTLRCSPKSGHDTVSWYQQALGQGPQFIFQYYEEEERQRGNFPDRFSGHQFPNYSSELNVNALLLGDSALYLCASSFYGANYGYTFGSGTRLTVV.